This record concerns one TCR beta chain sequence. This sample was taken from a study of shared clonotypes between healthy human individuals. Roughly 82 million PBMCs served as the genomic DNA source for unsorted samples. V lost 5 bases and J lost 2, with 9 bases in between. This CDR3 spans 13 amino acids. Germline lookup yields CDR1 SNHLY and CDR2 FYNNEI. Data came from immunoSEQ multiplex PCR; TCRdb stores just in-frame clones and leaves some out. The data hold approximately 470,000 clones, with 81% observed a single time. This receptor was taken from a woman aged 40 to 55 in good health. Some clones in this sample may be carry-over from other donors' samples. The material sequenced was PBMCs. V gene TRBV2 combines with J gene TRBJ2-5; D not certain. The CDR3 reads CASSFGLQETQYF. The CDR3 region has the DNA TGTGCCAGCAGTTTCGGGCTTCAAGAGACCCAGTACTTC.